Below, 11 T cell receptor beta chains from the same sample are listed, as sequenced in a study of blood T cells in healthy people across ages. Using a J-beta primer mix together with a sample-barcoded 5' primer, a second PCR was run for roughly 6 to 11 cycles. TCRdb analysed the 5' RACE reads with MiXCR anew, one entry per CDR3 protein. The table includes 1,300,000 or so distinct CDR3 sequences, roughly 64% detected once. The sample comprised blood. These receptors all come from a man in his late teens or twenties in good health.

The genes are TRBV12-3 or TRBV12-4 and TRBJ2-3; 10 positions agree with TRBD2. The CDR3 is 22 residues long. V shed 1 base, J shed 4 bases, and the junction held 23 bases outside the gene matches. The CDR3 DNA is TGTGCCAGCAGTTTAGATAATCTCCCCCGACTAGCGGGCAGAACCGAATCAGATACGCAGTATTTT. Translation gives CASSLDNLPRLAGRTESDTQYF.

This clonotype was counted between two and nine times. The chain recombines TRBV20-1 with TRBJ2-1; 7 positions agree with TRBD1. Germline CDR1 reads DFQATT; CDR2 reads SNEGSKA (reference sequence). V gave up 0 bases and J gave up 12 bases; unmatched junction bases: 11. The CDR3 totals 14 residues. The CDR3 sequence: CSARDSKTGTRQFF. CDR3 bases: TGCAGTGCTAGAGATTCGAAGACAGGGACGCGGCAGTTCTTC.

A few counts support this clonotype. The chain's CDR3 is CASSAGTGGYEQFF. CDR3 nucleotides: TGTGCCAGCAGCGCCGGGACCGGAGGGTATGAGCAGTTCTTC. The chain recombines TRBV7-2 with TRBJ2-1, with D tentatively TRBD2 (6 bases). V lost 5 bases, J lost 8 bases, and 16 bases lay in between. This CDR3 is 14 amino acids long. Germline V CDR1 and CDR2: SGHTA, FQGNSA.

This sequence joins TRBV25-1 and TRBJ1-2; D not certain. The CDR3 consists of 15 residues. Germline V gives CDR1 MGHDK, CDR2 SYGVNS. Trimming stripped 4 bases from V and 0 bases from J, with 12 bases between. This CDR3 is CASSGGAPTNYGYTF. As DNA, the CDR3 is TGTGCCAGCAGTGGGGGAGCCCCCACTAACTATGGCTACACCTTC.

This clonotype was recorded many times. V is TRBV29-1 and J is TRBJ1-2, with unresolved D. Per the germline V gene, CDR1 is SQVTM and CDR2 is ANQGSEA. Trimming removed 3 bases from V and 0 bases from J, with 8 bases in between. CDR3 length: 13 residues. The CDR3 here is CSVDNRTNYGYTF. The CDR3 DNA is TGCAGCGTTGATAACCGGACTAACTATGGCTACACCTTC.

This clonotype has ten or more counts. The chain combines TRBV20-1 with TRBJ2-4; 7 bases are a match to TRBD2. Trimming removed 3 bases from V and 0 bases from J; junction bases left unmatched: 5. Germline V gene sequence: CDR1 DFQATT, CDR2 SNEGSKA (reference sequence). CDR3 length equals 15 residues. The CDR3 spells CSASPRGVAKNIQYF. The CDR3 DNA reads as TGCAGTGCTAGCCCCCGGGGGGTAGCCAAAAACATTCAGTACTTC.

The CDR3 is CASIHGVEQFF. For the CDR3, the DNA is TGTGCCAGCATTCACGGGGTGGAGCAGTTCTTC. The chain carries TRBV6-6 and TRBJ2-1; TRBD2 is a possible D gene (5 bases). Trimming took 7 bases from V and 10 from J, leaving 11 bases between them. CDR1 and CDR2 (germline): MNHNY, SVGAGI (reference sequence). CDR3 length: 11 amino acids.

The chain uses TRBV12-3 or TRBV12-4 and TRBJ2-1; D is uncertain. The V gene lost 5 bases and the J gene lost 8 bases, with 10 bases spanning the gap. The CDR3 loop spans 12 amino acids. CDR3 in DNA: TGTGCCAGCAGTCGCGACCTCCATGAGCAGTTCTTC. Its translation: CASSRDLHEQFF.

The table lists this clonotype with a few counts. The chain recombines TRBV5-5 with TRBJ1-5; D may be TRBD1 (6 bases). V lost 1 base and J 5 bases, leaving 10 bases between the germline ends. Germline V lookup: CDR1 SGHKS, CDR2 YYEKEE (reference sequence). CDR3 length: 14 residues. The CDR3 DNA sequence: TGTGCCAGCAGCTTGATTGGGGGCTATCAGCCCCAGCATTTT. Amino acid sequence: CASSLIGGYQPQHF.

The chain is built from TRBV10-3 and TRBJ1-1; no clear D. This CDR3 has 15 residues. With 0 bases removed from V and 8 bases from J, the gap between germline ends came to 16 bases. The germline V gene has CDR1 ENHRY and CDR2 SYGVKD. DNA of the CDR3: TGTGCCATCAGTGAGTCGAACCGGGTGGGAGAAGAAGCTTTCTTT. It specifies CAISESNRVGEEAFF.

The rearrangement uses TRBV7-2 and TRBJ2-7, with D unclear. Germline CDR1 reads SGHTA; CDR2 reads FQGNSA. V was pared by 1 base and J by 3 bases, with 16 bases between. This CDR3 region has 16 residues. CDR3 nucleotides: TGTGCCAGCAGCTTAGAGAGTTATACGGATATCTACGAGCAGTACTTC. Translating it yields CASSLESYTDIYEQYF. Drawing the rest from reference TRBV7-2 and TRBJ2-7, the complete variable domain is GAGVSQSPSNKVTEKGKDVELRCDPISGHTALYWYRQSLGQGLEFLIYFQGNSAPDKSGLPSDRFSAERTGGSVSTLTIQRTQQEDSAVYLCASSLESYTDIYEQYFGPGTRLTVT.